This T cell receptor beta chain is from a study of identical twins. TCRdb used MiXCR to reprocess the 5' RACE reads, holding one entry per CDR3 protein. The table lists 600,000 to 700,000 distinct CDR3 sequences, approximately 22% of them singletons. CDR3 length: 15 residues. Germline-derived CDR1 and CDR2 are SGHNT and YENEEA. V was shortened by 1 base and J by 5 bases, with 15 bases between the two germline ends. Whole-study findings and limits: Findings came from cross-sectional statistics, without long-term follow-up of donors.

This clonotype was detected ten times or more. The target antigen is unknown. These sequences were also reported in another study, on T cells expressing NK-cell markers. That paper states: Sorted CD3+CD56-NKG2C+, CD3+CD56+NKG2C+ and CD3+CD56+NKG2C- T cells supplied the TCR beta repertoires. Similarly, these clonotypes led the CD3+CD56-NKG2C+ fraction as well in a few donors.

The rearrangement joins TRBV11-3 to TRBJ2-7; tentative D call: TRBD1 (6 bases). This TCR derives from a woman under 30 in good health. Sequencing was carried out using PBMCs. The CDR3 DNA reads as TGTGCCAGCAGCTTAGGGGGCACAGGGTACCACGAGCAGTACTTC. It codes for CASSLGGTGYHEQYF.